The 25 T cell receptor beta chains below all came from one sample that was sequenced in a study of blood T cell repertoires in COVID-19. Generated by immunoSEQ multiplex PCR, the TCRdb table keeps only in-frame clones and is missing some. The repertoire holds about 48,000 clones, with just over 85% as singletons. Sequencing was performed on peripheral blood. These receptors originate from a woman of 80 years or more with COVID-19, enrolled during active disease.

J is TRBJ2-3 and V is TRBV3-1 (or the pseudogene TRBV3-2), with no clear D. The CDR3 contains 13 residues. V was shortened by 2 bases and J by 4 bases, with 7 bases between the two germline ends. Per germline, CDR1 LGHDT and CDR2 YNNKEL (reference sequence). CDR3 in amino acids: CASSQTQADTQYF. CDR3 nucleotide sequence: TGTGCCAGCAGCCAAACCCAGGCAGATACGCAGTATTTT.

In regard to this clone: The junction differs from germline at one of its ends, possibly a read error. The chain employs TRBV6-6 and TRBJ2-7; D is unresolved. The length of the CDR3 is 12 residues. Germline loops: CDR1 MNHNY, CDR2 SVGAGI (reference sequence). CDR3 amino acids: CASSHTTSEEYF. CDR3 DNA sequence: TGTGCCAGCAGTCATACAACGTCCGAGGAGTACTTC.

V and J are TRBV14 and TRBJ1-4, with 8 positions matching TRBD1. Germline loops: CDR1 SGHDN, CDR2 FVKESK. The V gene end was trimmed by 2 bases and the J gene end by 4 bases; junction bases not matched to a gene: 6. This CDR3 contains 16 residues. The CDR3 nucleotides read TGTGCCAGCAGCCAACAGGGACAGGCGCGTAATGAAAAACTGTTTTTT. It is translated as CASSQQGQARNEKLFF.

This clone was detected only a few times. V gene TRBV19 combines with J gene TRBJ2-1; 8 positions agree with TRBD1. After removal of 8 bases from V and 0 bases from J, the junction contained 9 bases not matched to a gene. Germline V gene data show CDR1 as LNHDA and CDR2 as SQIVND (reference sequence). The CDR3 has 16 residues. The CDR3 spells CASQDRVSGSYNEQFF. CDR3 nucleotides: TGTGCCAGTCAGGACAGGGTTTCCGGCTCCTACAATGAGCAGTTCTTC.

The rearrangement links TRBV5-1 to TRBJ1-2; 8 positions match TRBD1. Germline loops: CDR1 SGHRS, CDR2 YFSETQ. The CDR3 is made up of 15 amino acids. V dropped 4 bases and J dropped 2; count of bases not matched to a gene: 7. CDR3 residues: CASSPRTGTNYGYTF. DNA of the CDR3: TGCGCCAGCAGCCCCCGGACAGGGACAAACTATGGCTACACCTTC.

The chain combines TRBV5-1 with TRBJ2-1, with 10 bases that match TRBD2. Germline values: CDR1 SGHRS, CDR2 YFSETQ. V was pared by 4 bases and J by 9 bases, with 10 bases of the junction left unmatched. The length of the CDR3 is 15 residues. The CDR3 coding sequence is TGCGCCAGCAGCCCACGGGTAGCGGGGGGCAGTGAGCAGTTCTTC. Amino acid sequence: CASSPRVAGGSEQFF. Filled out from reference TRBV5-1 and TRBJ2-1, the complete variable domain reads KAGVTQTPRYLIKTRGQQVTLSCSPISGHRSVSWYQQTPGQGLQFLFEYFSETQRNKGNFPGRFSGRQFSNSRSEMNVSTLELGDSALYLCASSPRVAGGSEQFFGPGTRLTVL.

The chain employs TRBV5-8 and TRBJ2-7, with D perhaps matching TRBD1 (5 bases). V gave up 0 bases and J gave up 4 bases, with 14 bases separating them. The CDR3 sequence is 15 residues long. From germline, CDR1 is SGHTS and CDR2 YDEGEE. Written as DNA, the CDR3 is TGTGCCAGCAGCTTGGTCGGCCAGGGTCTTTACGAGCAGTACTTC. Protein: CASSLVGQGLYEQYF.

The J gene is TRBJ1-2, the V gene TRBV7-9, with 10 bases matching TRBD1. The V segment lost 3 bases and the J segment 3 bases; nucleotides outside the gene matches: 1. The CDR3 has 14 amino acids. Germline CDR1 SEHNR, CDR2 FQNEAQ (reference sequence). The CDR3 DNA reads as TGTGCCAGCAGCTTTGGGACAGGGGACTATGGCTACACCTTC. As protein: CASSFGTGDYGYTF.

This rearrangement joins TRBV28 to TRBJ1-2; D possibly corresponds to TRBD1 (6 bases). The CDR3 has 13 residues. Germline V lookup: CDR1 MDHEN, CDR2 SYDVKM. V lost 6 bases and J 5 bases, leaving 13 bases between the germline ends. The CDR3 nucleotides read TGTGCCAGCAGACTTACAGGGCTTTATGGCTACACCTTC. Translation: CASRLTGLYGYTF.

The chain employs TRBV7-9 and TRBJ2-1; 14 bases agree with TRBD2. Trimming at V came to 5 bases and at J to 9 bases, leaving 6 bases not matched to a gene. Germline V gene lookup returns CDR1 SEHNR and CDR2 FQNEAQ (reference sequence). The CDR3 runs to 15 residues. The CDR3 nucleotides read TGTGCCAGCAGCCACGGACTAGCGGGAGGCGGTGAGCAGTTCTTC. It codes for CASSHGLAGGGEQFF. The full variable domain, completed using reference TRBV7-9 and TRBJ2-1, is DTGVSQNPRHKITKRGQNVTFRCDPISEHNRLYWYRQTLGQGPEFLTYFQNEAQLEKSRLLSDRFSAERPKGSFSTLEIQRTEQGDSAMYLCASSHGLAGGGEQFFGPGTRLTVL.

V and J are TRBV2 and TRBJ1-1; D ambiguous. In germline, CDR1 is SNHLY, CDR2 FYNNEI. CDR3 size: 11 residues. The V and J ends lost 7 bases and 5 bases respectively, with 8 bases between them. DNA of the CDR3: TGTGCCAGCACCCCAGCGACTGAAGCTTTCTTT. Encoded protein: CASTPATEAFF.

The chain is built from TRBV19 and TRBJ1-2, with D unresolved. The germline V gene has CDR1 LNHDA and CDR2 SQIVND (reference sequence). The V gene lost 2 bases and the J gene lost 7 bases, with 14 bases spanning the gap. There are 14 residues in the CDR3. The DNA for the CDR3 is TGTGCCAGTAGTATACAAGACGGGAGAAGTGGCTACACCTTC. This sequence encodes CASSIQDGRSGYTF. The whole variable domain, filled in from reference TRBV19 and TRBJ1-2, reads DGGITQSPKYLFRKEGQNVTLSCEQNLNHDAMYWYRQDPGQGLRLIYYSQIVNDFQKGDIAEGYSVSREKKESFPLTVTSAQKNPTAFYLCASSIQDGRSGYTFGSGTRLTVV.

The chain employs TRBV19 and TRBJ2-7, with TRBD2 matching 8 bases. V was clipped by 7 bases and J by 6 bases; unmatched bases: 11. This CDR3 contains 14 residues. Germline V gene sequence: CDR1 LNHDA, CDR2 SQIVND (reference sequence). CDR3: CASTRGGLSSEQYF. CDR3 nucleotide sequence: TGTGCCAGTACCCGGGGGGGCCTCTCTAGCGAGCAGTACTTC. The whole variable domain, filled in from reference TRBV19 and TRBJ2-7, reads DGGITQSPKYLFRKEGQNVTLSCEQNLNHDAMYWYRQDPGQGLRLIYYSQIVNDFQKGDIAEGYSVSREKKESFPLTVTSAQKNPTAFYLCASTRGGLSSEQYFGPGTRLTVT.

This rearrangement joins TRBV14 to TRBJ1-2; no firm D call. The V gene's germline CDR1 is SGHDN and CDR2 FVKESK. The CDR3 sequence is 13 residues long. The V and J ends lost 1 base and 2 bases respectively, with 5 bases between them. As DNA, the CDR3 is TGTGCCAGCAGCCAAGTCCGGAACTATGGCTACACCTTC. Translating gives CASSQVRNYGYTF.

The chain couples TRBV5-4 to TRBJ2-1, with D possibly being TRBD2 (6 bases). The germline CDR1 and CDR2 sequences are SGHNT and YYREEE (reference sequence). Deletions cut 5 bases from V and 5 bases from J, with 14 bases between. The CDR3 contains 14 residues. The CDR3 bases are TGTGCCAGCAGTACCGGGGGTTCTAACAATGAGCAGTTCTTC. It encodes CASSTGGSNNEQFF.

By sample fraction, this clone is medium-sized. The J gene is TRBJ2-5, the V gene TRBV7-9; no definite D call. The germline V gene has CDR1 SEHNR and CDR2 FQNEAQ (reference sequence). V lost 5 bases to trimming and J lost 1 base, with 5 bases between them. The CDR3 contains 12 residues. The CDR3 nucleotides are TGTGCCAGCAGCGGGCGCCAAGAGACCCAGTACTTC. This encodes CASSGRQETQYF.

V gene TRBV30 combines with J gene TRBJ2-2, with 9 bases identical to TRBD1. Trimming removed 7 bases from V and 0 bases from J; junction bases left unmatched: 3. CDR3 length: 14 amino acids. CDR1 is GTSNPN, CDR2 SVGIG, per germline (reference sequence). The CDR3 reads CASRTGANTGELFF. CDR3 in DNA: TGTGCCTCCAGGACAGGGGCGAACACCGGGGAGCTGTTTTTT. Together with reference TRBV30 and TRBJ2-2, the CDR3 gives the full variable domain: SQTIHQWPATLVQPVGSPLSLECTVEGTSNPNLYWYRQAAGRGLQLLFYSVGIGQISSEVPQNLSASRPQDRQFILSSKKLLLSDSGFYLCASRTGANTGELFFGEGSRLTVL.

This clone was found once. This rearrangement joins TRBV19 to TRBJ1-4; TRBD1 might be the D (5 bases). The germline V gene has CDR1 LNHDA and CDR2 SQIVND (reference sequence). V dropped 6 bases and J dropped 7 bases, with 15 bases sitting between them. The CDR3 is 14 residues long. The CDR3 loop is CASSETAKLEKLFF. The CDR3, as DNA: TGTGCCAGTAGCGAGACAGCAAAACTTGAAAAACTGTTTTTT.

The V call is TRBV13, the J call TRBJ1-1; 7 nucleotides align to TRBD1. The CDR3 runs to 14 residues. Trimming removed 4 bases from V and 2 bases from J; junction bases left unmatched: 4. Germline CDR1 reads PRHDT; CDR2 reads FYEKMQ (reference sequence). Here the CDR3 DNA reads TGTGCCAGCAGCTACCGGACAGGAAACACTGAAGCTTTCTTT. The encoded protein is CASSYRTGNTEAFF. Drawing the rest from reference TRBV13 and TRBJ1-1, the complete variable domain is AAGVIQSPRHLIKEKRETATLKCYPIPRHDTVYWYQQGPGQDPQFLISFYEKMQSDKGSIPDRFSAQQFSDYHSELNMSSLELGDSALYFCASSYRTGNTEAFFGQGTRLTVV.

The chain joins TRBV28 to TRBJ2-5, with 8 bases that match TRBD1. Germline lookup yields CDR1 MDHEN and CDR2 SYDVKM. This CDR3 has 14 amino acids. The V segment lost 6 bases and the J segment 5 bases; nucleotides outside the gene matches: 8. The CDR3 sequence is CASRRGQVGETQYF. CDR3 bases: TGTGCCAGCAGACGGGGACAGGTAGGGGAGACCCAGTACTTC.

V gene TRBV14 combines with J gene TRBJ1-1; no firm D call. The V gene's germline CDR1 is SGHDN and CDR2 FVKESK. CDR3 length: 14 residues. V lost 4 bases and J lost 0, with 9 bases in between. CDR3 protein: CASSRGGMNTEAFF. DNA of the CDR3: TGTGCCAGCAGCCGCGGAGGGATGAACACTGAAGCTTTCTTT.

This clone has only one observation. The chain employs TRBV7-8 and TRBJ2-3; D not certain. CDR3 length equals 12 residues. CDR1 and CDR2 from the germline V gene are SGHVS and FQNEAQ. The V end lost 11 bases, the J end lost 0 bases, and 9 bases lay between the germline ends. This CDR3 is CAGSPSTDTQYF. For the CDR3, the DNA is TGTGCCGGCTCACCTAGCACAGATACGCAGTATTTT. Filled out from reference TRBV7-8 and TRBJ2-3, the complete variable domain reads GAGVSQSPRYKVAKRGQDVALRCDPISGHVSLFWYQQALGQGPEFLTYFQNEAQLDKSGLPSDRFFAERPEGSVSTLKIQRTQQEDSAVYLCAGSPSTDTQYFGPGTRLTVL.

The V and J genes are TRBV24-1 and TRBJ2-5, with 7 bases aligning to TRBD1. Trimming took 0 bases from V and 2 from J; bases not matched to a gene: 8. The CDR3 contains 17 residues. Germline V gives CDR1 KGHDR, CDR2 SFDVKD. The CDR3 nucleotides read TGTGCCACCAGTGATTTGAGGGGTGACAGGGAACAAGAGACCCAGTACTTC. It yields the protein CATSDLRGDREQETQYF.

This chain connects TRBV28 to TRBJ1-5; D remains unclear. CDR1 and CDR2 from the germline V gene are MDHEN and SYDVKM. The CDR3 sequence is 16 residues long. The V gene lost 10 bases and the J gene lost 0 bases, with 19 bases spanning the gap. CDR3 nucleotide sequence: TGTGCCACCCTACCTCAGTCGGGGTTTAGCAATCAGCCCCAGCATTTT. Translation gives CATLPQSGFSNQPQHF. Full variable domain (outside the CDR3, taken from reference TRBV28 and TRBJ1-5): DVKVTQSSRYLVKRTGEKVFLECVQDMDHENMFWYRQDPGLGLRLIYFSYDVKMKEKGDIPEGYSVSREKKERFSLILESASTNQTSMYLCATLPQSGFSNQPQHFGDGTRLSIL.

The chain carries TRBV9 and TRBJ2-7; 11 nucleotides match TRBD2. J was trimmed by 3 bases and V by 9 bases; bases with no gene match: 17. The CDR3 is made up of 17 amino acids. The germline gives CDR1 SGDLS, CDR2 YYNGEE. The CDR3 DNA reads TGTGCCATCTGGGGCAGGGGCGTAGCGGGAGGGCGCTACGAGCAGTACTTC. It is translated as CAIWGRGVAGGRYEQYF. The full variable domain, with the rest looked up from reference TRBV9 and TRBJ2-7, is DSGVTQTPKHLITATGQRVTLRCSPRSGDLSVYWYQQSLDQGLQFLIQYYNGEERAKGNILERFSAQQFPDLHSELNLSSLELGDSALYFCAIWGRGVAGGRYEQYFGPGTRLTVT.